The 24 T cell receptor beta chains reported below all come from one sample, sequenced in a study of spatial heterogeneity in lung cancer. TCRdb re-called the 5' RACE reads through MiXCR, storing one row per CDR3 protein. Counted here are tens of thousands of distinct CDR3 sequences, less than 5.5% occurring once; the ten biggest clones make up 25% to 35%. Time point reported: sample taken at primary tumor resection. Unsorted tumor, nontumor lung tissue or cryopreserved PBMC supplied the whole RNA. The sequencing here drew on PBMCs, taken at surgery. Receptors were obtained from a female donor with early-stage non-small cell lung cancer.

This clonotype has more than one count but fewer than ten. V is TRBV10-3 and J is TRBJ2-5; possibly TRBD1 or TRBD2 for D (7 bases each). The germline V gene encodes CDR1 ENHRY and CDR2 SYGVKD. Trimming cost V 8 bases and J 5 bases, with 15 bases left between them. This CDR3 spans 13 amino acids. This CDR3 reads CAIAGGVAETQYF. In DNA, the CDR3 is TGTGCCATCGCAGGGGGGGTGGCTGAGACCCAGTACTTC.

This clonotype was picked up many times. This chain links TRBV7-2 with TRBJ2-3; D is ambiguous. The germline CDR1 and CDR2 sequences are SGHTA and FQGNSA. V was cut by 5 bases and J by 3 bases, with 15 bases left in between. The CDR3 extends over 15 amino acids. CDR3: CASSQSRSGTDTQYF. The CDR3 nucleotides are TGTGCCAGCAGCCAAAGCCGGTCCGGGACAGATACGCAGTATTTT. Full variable domain (remainder filled in from reference TRBV7-2 and TRBJ2-3): GAGVSQSPSNKVTEKGKDVELRCDPISGHTALYWYRQSLGQGLEFLIYFQGNSAPDKSGLPSDRFSAERTGGSVSTLTIQRTQQEDSAVYLCASSQSRSGTDTQYFGPGTRLTVL.

The rearrangement links TRBV24-1 to TRBJ2-7, with 7 bases fitting TRBD2. V was pared by 4 bases and J by 6 bases, with 8 bases of the junction left unmatched. The CDR3 is 14 residues long. Germline loops: CDR1 KGHDR, CDR2 SFDVKD. CDR3 protein: CATSEGGILGEQYF. DNA for the CDR3: TGTGCCACCAGTGAGGGAGGGATCCTGGGCGAGCAGTACTTC.

This clonotype was found many times. CDR3 in DNA: TGTGCCAGCAGTTACTCCGGTGGAGCGGGGCCCGGGGAGCTGTTTTTT. Protein sequence: CASSYSGGAGPGELFF. The chain carries TRBV6-6 and TRBJ2-2; 7 positions agree with TRBD2. The J segment lost 6 bases and the V segment lost 0 bases, leaving 7 bases of the junction unmatched. Germline V CDR1 and CDR2: MNHNY, SVGAGI (reference sequence). This CDR3 region has 16 residues.

This clonotype was seen ten or more times. This rearrangement joins TRBV20-1 to TRBJ1-2; 9 nucleotides match TRBD1. Per germline, CDR1 DFQATT and CDR2 SNEGSKA (reference sequence). V shed 3 bases, J shed 4 bases, and the junction held 6 bases outside the gene matches. The CDR3 is 14 amino acids. CDR3 residues: CSASRSQGAYGYTF. CDR3 bases: TGCAGTGCTAGCAGATCACAGGGGGCCTATGGCTACACCTTC.

This clonotype has at least ten counts. The V call is TRBV5-1, the J call TRBJ2-1, with 10 nucleotides matching TRBD1. The CDR3 is made up of 16 amino acids. V gave up 2 bases and J gave up 9 bases; unmatched junction bases: 11. From germline, CDR1 is SGHRS and CDR2 YFSETQ. The CDR3 bases are TGCGCCAGCAGCTTTTTATCGGGACAGGGGTCAAGTGAGCAGTTCTTC. Its translation is CASSFLSGQGSSEQFF.

This clonotype was recorded many times. The chain joins TRBV5-8 to TRBJ1-6, with TRBD1 matching 8 bases. CDR1 and CDR2 (germline): SGHTS, YDEGEE. With V trimmed by 0 bases and J by 6 bases, 2 bases remained unmatched. The CDR3 extends over 15 amino acids. CDR3 sequence reads: CASSLVQGGNSPLHF. The CDR3 DNA is TGTGCCAGCAGCTTGGTACAGGGGGGTAATTCACCCCTCCACTTT.

The chain links TRBV19 to TRBJ2-1; TRBD1 matches 8 bases. Germline V gene sequence: CDR1 LNHDA, CDR2 SQIVND (reference sequence). V lost 7 bases to trimming and J lost 7 bases; unmatched junction nucleotides: 6. The CDR3 has 13 amino acids. CDR3 sequence: CASTRTGWNEQFF. The CDR3 region has the DNA TGTGCCAGTACGAGGACAGGGTGGAATGAGCAGTTCTTC.

This clonotype was detected ten times or more. One end of the junction is discordant with germline, which a read error may explain. The chain joins TRBV7-9 to TRBJ2-1; 7 bases map to TRBD1. This CDR3 has 12 residues. Looked up from germline, CDR1 is SEHNR and CDR2 is FQNEAQ (reference sequence). In DNA form, the CDR3 reads TGTGCCAGCAGCGCAATGACAGGGTTGGTAGTCTTC. Its translation: CASSAMTGLVVF.

The gene calls are TRBV6-4 and TRBJ1-2; D gene unclear. Germline-derived CDR1 and CDR2 are MRHNA and SNTAGT. The CDR3 contains 15 residues. Trimming shortened V by 0 bases and J by 4 bases, and 12 bases separated the two germline ends. In DNA, the CDR3 is TGTGCCAGCAGTGACTCCAGCGGGCCAAGCTATGGCTACACCTTC. Residues: CASSDSSGPSYGYTF.

This clonotype was counted many times. The chain links TRBV20-1 to TRBJ2-7, with D unclear. The CDR3 has 12 residues. The germline V gene encodes CDR1 DFQATT and CDR2 SNEGSKA (reference sequence). V was shortened by 3 bases and J by 4 bases, with 10 bases between the two germline ends. The CDR3 sequence is CSASPETYEQYF. The CDR3 DNA is TGCAGTGCTAGCCCAGAAACTTACGAGCAGTACTTC.

This clonotype was found many times. The junction does not match germline at one end; this may be a read error. The V and J genes are TRBV7-7 and TRBJ2-5; TRBD2 matches at 8 bases. This CDR3 spans 13 amino acids. The germline V gene has CDR1 SSHAT and CDR2 FNYEAQ (reference sequence). The CDR3 reads CASSPTSGETQYF. CDR3 nucleotide sequence: TGTGCTAGCAGCCCTACTAGCGGCGAGACCCAGTACTTC. Full variable domain (outside the CDR3, taken from reference TRBV7-7 and TRBJ2-5): GAGVSQSPRYKVTKRGQDVTLRCDPISSHATLYWYQQALGQGPEFLTYFNYEAQPDKSGLPSDRFSAERPEGSISTLTIQRTEQRDSAMYRCASSPTSGETQYFGPGTRLLVL.

This clonotype was seen ten or more times. The genes are TRBV20-1 and TRBJ1-3; 8 nucleotides align to TRBD1. V was pared by 0 bases and J by 2 bases, with 3 bases of the junction left unmatched. This CDR3 comprises 15 residues. CDR1 is DFQATT, CDR2 SNEGSKA, per germline (reference sequence). This CDR3 is CSARDRQGTGNTIYF. CDR3 in DNA: TGCAGTGCTAGAGATCGACAGGGGACTGGAAACACCATATATTTT.

This clonotype was seen many times. This chain joins TRBV5-1 and TRBJ1-1; D ambiguous. Germline CDR1 is SGHRS and CDR2 is YFSETQ. Trimming cost V 0 bases and J 2 bases, with 8 bases left between them. The CDR3 spans 14 residues. CDR3 nucleotide sequence: TGCGCCAGCAGCTTGGGACTTAAAAACACTGAAGCTTTCTTT. It is translated as CASSLGLKNTEAFF. Together with reference TRBV5-1 and TRBJ1-1, the CDR3 gives the full variable domain: KAGVTQTPRYLIKTRGQQVTLSCSPISGHRSVSWYQQTPGQGLQFLFEYFSETQRNKGNFPGRFSGRQFSNSRSEMNVSTLELGDSALYLCASSLGLKNTEAFFGQGTRLTVV.

This rearrangement joins TRBV7-9 to TRBJ1-2, with D uncertain. V was cut by 5 bases and J by 3 bases, with 13 bases left in between. The CDR3 loop spans 14 amino acids. Germline V gene sequence: CDR1 SEHNR, CDR2 FQNEAQ (reference sequence). The CDR3 here is CASSQIREYYGYTF. The CDR3 region has the DNA TGTGCCAGCAGCCAGATTAGGGAGTACTATGGCTACACCTTC.

This clonotype was observed many times. The rearrangement joins TRBV7-8 to TRBJ2-3; maybe TRBD1 (5 bases). Germline values: CDR1 SGHVS, CDR2 FQNEAQ. The CDR3 consists of 12 residues. V dropped 4 bases and J dropped 6 bases, with 8 bases sitting between them. The CDR3 DNA is TGTGCCAGCAGCTGGGGCCTGGATACGCAGTATTTT. It yields the protein CASSWGLDTQYF.

The CDR3 sequence: CATTPGGRGFHEQYF. For the CDR3, the DNA is TGTGCCACCACGCCCGGGGGAAGGGGTTTCCACGAGCAGTACTTC. The J gene is TRBJ2-7, the V gene TRBV15; TRBD2 might be the D (6 bases). This CDR3 spans 15 amino acids. Trimming pared 7 bases from V and 5 bases from J, leaving 21 bases between. CDR1 and CDR2 (germline): LNHNV, YYDKDF (reference sequence).

This clonotype was observed many times. The chain is built from TRBV20-1 and TRBJ2-5; D gene ambiguous. CDR3 length: 11 residues. Germline V gene data show CDR1 as DFQATT and CDR2 as SNEGSKA (reference sequence). Trimming took 0 bases from V and 9 from J, leaving 8 bases between them. The CDR3 coding sequence is TGCAGTGCTAGAGATATGGTAGCCCAGTACTTC. It codes for CSARDMVAQYF.

Many counts were recorded for this clonotype. This CDR3 reads CASSHWDSGGELFF. CDR3 in DNA: TGTGCCAGCAGCCACTGGGATAGCGGCGGGGAGCTGTTTTTT. This sequence joins TRBV3-1 and TRBJ2-2, with D possibly matching TRBD2 (6 bases). There are 14 residues in the CDR3. Germline-derived CDR1 and CDR2 are LGHDT and YNNKEL (reference sequence). V dropped 3 bases and J dropped 7 bases, with 12 bases sitting between them.

This clonotype has at least ten counts. The chain is built from TRBV6-2 or TRBV6-3 and TRBJ2-7, with D possibly matching TRBD2 (6 bases). Trimming removed 0 bases from V and 7 bases from J, with 10 bases in between. The CDR3 contains 13 residues. CDR1 and CDR2 from the germline V gene are MNHEY and SVGEGT. The CDR3 coding sequence is TGTGCCAGCAGTTACTCCGGACGGGGGGAGCAGTACTTC. Protein: CASSYSGRGEQYF.

CDR3 DNA sequence: TGTGCCAGCAGCAAACTAGCGGGAGTCTATGAGCAGTTCTTC. Translation gives CASSKLAGVYEQFF. V and J are TRBV7-2 and TRBJ2-1; 11 bases map to TRBD2. Unmatched junction bases numbered 5, after V lost 5 bases and J lost 8 bases. CDR1 and CDR2 (germline): SGHTA, FQGNSA. The CDR3 runs to 14 residues.

This clonotype has a count of ten or more. One junction end disagrees with the germline gene, perhaps due to a read error. V gene TRBV7-2 combines with J gene TRBJ2-3, with D tentatively TRBD2 (5 bases). The CDR3 totals 13 residues. Germline assignment: CDR1 SGHTA and CDR2 FQGNSA. The CDR3 loop reads CVSVGVSTDTQYF. CDR3 bases: TGCGTGAGCGTCGGGGTTAGCACAGATACGCAGTATTTT.

This clonotype showed up many times. The chain employs TRBV12-3 or TRBV12-4 and TRBJ1-1, with 9 bases matching TRBD1. V dropped 6 bases and J dropped 6; count of bases not matched to a gene: 8. CDR3 length equals 14 residues. CDR3 loop: CASSERTGEPEAFF. The DNA for the CDR3 is TGTGCCAGCAGCGAAAGGACAGGGGAACCTGAAGCTTTCTTT.

The chain joins TRBV5-1 to TRBJ2-7; D unclear. The germline V and J ends were trimmed by 0 bases and 0 bases, with 7 bases remaining between them. Germline assignment: CDR1 SGHRS and CDR2 YFSETQ. CDR3 size: 14 residues. The CDR3, as DNA: TGCGCCAGCAGCTTGGTTTCGGCCTCCTACGAGCAGTACTTC. Residues: CASSLVSASYEQYF.